This TCR beta chain was found in a study of control samples from healthy donors and cancer patients. TCRdb keeps only in-frame clones here, not all; method: immunoSEQ multiplex PCR. Among around 180,000 clones listed, roughly 94% were seen once. The germline V gene encodes CDR1 SGHTA and CDR2 FQGNSA. The CDR3 consists of 15 residues. V lost 5 bases, J lost 1 base, and 15 bases lay in between. This TCR derives from a woman in her late teens or twenties in good health. The specimen was blood. The chain couples TRBV7-2 to TRBJ2-7; D perhaps matches TRBD2 (6 bases). In nucleotides, the CDR3 is TGTGCCAGCAGCCTTTTTGCGGGGAGTTCCTACGAGCAGTACTTC. Encoded protein: CASSLFAGSSYEQYF.